Below, one T cell receptor beta chain is given with its context. The antigen this receptor binds is unknown. No base quality values were provided; no much bigger clone lies one nucleotide off. Relative to germline, V is 2 bases shorter and J is 0 bases shorter, with 6 bases between their ends. Including cysteine and phenylalanine, the CDR3 has 14 amino acids. Here the CDR3 DNA is all that survives: 42 bases in frame from base 1. Based on the germline V gene, the CDR1 and CDR2 sequences are KGHDR and SFDVKD. These data are taken from a study of control samples from healthy donors and cancer patients (dated by TCRdb to 2018 to 2020). The library was produced with the immunoSEQ multiplex PCR assay. In TCRdb, the immuneACCESS table is reduced to in-frame sequences with V and J assigned. These tables do not hold every clone; where another copy was compared, an unresolved V gene accounts for under half, and the others remain unexplained. For this sample the table gives roughly 88,000 clones, of which 91% were detected only once. The ten top clones hold roughly 18% of the sample.

The clonotype originates from a man in his forties or fifties in good health. Input material: blood. Recombination joined TRBV24-1 with TRBJ2-5, with the D segment possibly TRBD1 or TRBD2, each aligning over 5 bases. The nucleotide sequence is given as TGTGCCACCAGTGATTCGGGACACCAAGAGACCCAGTACTTC. Translated, this gives CATSDSGHQETQYF.